These 21 T cell receptor beta chains were all obtained from the same sample, sequenced in a study of blood T cells in healthy people across ages. The authors ran a second PCR of roughly 6 to 12 cycles using a sample-barcoded 5' primer and a J-beta primer mix. TCRdb re-called the 5' RACE reads through MiXCR, storing one row per CDR3 protein. The sample records more than 650,000 distinct CDR3 sequences, approximately 21% being singletons. The sequenced sample was blood. The receptors were gathered from a man between 70 and 80 years old in good health.

The V gene is TRBV5-6, the J gene TRBJ1-1; maybe TRBD1 (6 bases). This CDR3 is 15 amino acids long. In germline, CDR1 is SGHDT, CDR2 YYEEEE. V lost 4 bases to trimming and J lost 4 bases, with 17 bases between them. The CDR3 spells CASSPVAGDSTEAFF. The CDR3 nucleotides read TGTGCCAGCAGCCCGGTCGCAGGGGATAGCACTGAAGCTTTCTTT.

This clonotype appeared a few times. The genes are TRBV7-2 and TRBJ1-1, with TRBD1 matching 8 bases. The CDR3 totals 14 residues. Trimming cost V 5 bases and J 4 bases; bases outside gene matches: 6. Germline CDR1 and CDR2: SGHTA and FQGNSA. As DNA, the CDR3 is TGTGCCAGCAGCCTCAGGGGGCAGACCACTGAAGCTTTCTTT. This gives the protein CASSLRGQTTEAFF.

The gene calls are TRBV4-1 and TRBJ2-3; a possible D gene is TRBD2 (5 bases). Germline V gene sequence: CDR1 MGHRA, CDR2 YSYEKL. This CDR3 contains 17 residues. Trimming left V 1 base short and J 4 bases short, with 18 bases between. The CDR3 DNA reads as TGCGCCAGCAGCCAAGGGGGAGCTACATCGCGCCCAGATACGCAGTATTTT. Translating it yields CASSQGGATSRPDTQYF.

The CDR3 loop is CASSLRETDTQYF. CDR3 nucleotides: TGTGCCAGCAGTTTAAGGGAAACAGATACGCAGTATTTT. The J gene is TRBJ2-3, the V gene TRBV12-3 or TRBV12-4; D unclear. V gave up 2 bases and J gave up 3 bases, with 6 bases separating them. The CDR3 totals 13 residues.

The chain combines TRBV29-1 with TRBJ2-7; possibly TRBD1 for D (6 bases). Germline-derived CDR1 and CDR2 are SQVTM and ANQGSEA. Trimming took off 1 base at V and 2 bases at J, with 9 bases between the two ends. This CDR3 is built from 13 residues. The CDR3 spells CSVEGQVPYEQYF. The DNA of the CDR3 is TGCAGCGTTGAAGGACAGGTCCCCTACGAGCAGTACTTC.

The rearrangement links TRBV9 to TRBJ2-2; weak D call: TRBD2 (5 bases). Germline V gene lookup returns CDR1 SGDLS and CDR2 YYNGEE. V gave up 10 bases and J gave up 5 bases, with 6 bases separating them. The CDR3 length is 10 residues. Written as DNA, the CDR3 is TGTGCCTGCGGGACCGGGGAGCTGTTTTTT. It specifies CACGTGELFF.

The chain uses TRBV6-2 or TRBV6-3 and TRBJ2-3; 14 bases match TRBD2. Unmatched junction bases numbered 5, after V lost 6 bases and J lost 9 bases. The CDR3 contains 14 residues. CDR1 is MNHEY, CDR2 SVGEGT, per germline. CDR3 bases: TGTGCCAGCAGCCACGGGACTAGCGGGGGAACGCAGTATTTT. This sequence encodes CASSHGTSGGTQYF.

The table lists this clonotype with many counts. V is TRBV12-3 or TRBV12-4 and J is TRBJ2-1, with a possible D match to TRBD2 (5 bases). Trimming took 6 bases from V and 3 from J, leaving 15 bases between them. The CDR3 length is 15 residues. The CDR3 DNA sequence: TGTGCCAGCAGCTTACGAGCGGAAAGCTACAATGAGCAGTTCTTC. As protein: CASSLRAESYNEQFF.

The genes are TRBV12-3 or TRBV12-4 and TRBJ1-5; D gene uncertain. V lost 0 bases and J 2 bases, leaving 11 bases between the germline ends. The CDR3 has 16 residues. The CDR3: CASSLAIGVGNQPQHF. DNA for the CDR3: TGTGCCAGCAGTTTAGCGATCGGGGTTGGCAATCAGCCCCAGCATTTT.

The chain has TRBV25-1 and TRBJ2-7; D is unresolved. The V end was cut by 6 bases, the J end by 3 bases, with 9 bases between. The CDR3 contains 12 residues. Germline V gene sequence: CDR1 MGHDK, CDR2 SYGVNS. CDR3 nucleotides: TGTGCCAGCAGACGCGGTCTCTACGAGCAGTACTTC. Translated: CASRRGLYEQYF.

The genes are TRBV7-3 and TRBJ2-5; TRBD2 agrees at 9 bases. Germline V gives CDR1 SGHTA, CDR2 FQGTGA. The junction had 2 bases not matched to a gene; V was cut back by 2 bases and J by 1 base. The CDR3 totals 15 residues. The CDR3 reads CASSLSGLAQETQYF. CDR3 DNA sequence: TGTGCCAGCAGCTTATCGGGACTAGCCCAAGAGACCCAGTACTTC.

This chain uses TRBV20-1 with TRBJ2-4; the D gene is possibly TRBD1 (6 bases). The CDR3 totals 13 residues. The ends were cut back, 2 bases at V and 6 bases at J, with 11 bases in the middle. Germline V gives CDR1 DFQATT, CDR2 SNEGSKA (reference sequence). This CDR3 is CSARSQGRNIQYF. The CDR3 bases are TGCAGTGCTAGAAGTCAGGGGCGAAACATTCAGTACTTC.

The chain recombines TRBV7-2 with TRBJ2-5, with TRBD2 matching over 11 bases. The J call may be incorrect, as the DNA end agrees better with TRBJ2-1. From germline, CDR1 is SGHTA and CDR2 FQGNSA. The CDR3 loop spans 14 amino acids. The CDR3 DNA is TGTGCCAGCAGCTTAGTAGGGACTAGCGGCGAGCAGTTCTTC. It yields the protein CASSLVGTSGEQFF.

This clonotype has more than one count but fewer than ten. The chain joins TRBV12-3 or TRBV12-4 to TRBJ1-2; possibly TRBD1 for D (5 bases). The CDR3 spans 15 residues. V lost 4 bases and J 4 bases, leaving 16 bases between the germline ends. CDR3 DNA: TGTGCCAGCAGTTATAGCCAAGGGACGGGCTATGGCTACACCTTC. The encoded protein is CASSYSQGTGYGYTF.

The chain couples TRBV6-5 to TRBJ1-1, with 9 bases identical to TRBD1. Germline V gene sequence: CDR1 MNHEY, CDR2 SVGAGI. The CDR3 has 15 residues. Unmatched junction bases numbered 8, after V lost 8 bases and J lost 1 base. The CDR3 nucleotides are TGTGCCAGCGAGGGGCTGGGACAGGGGAACACTGAAGCTTTCTTT. Its translation is CASEGLGQGNTEAFF.

The V and J genes are TRBV5-1 and TRBJ2-3, with D possibly being TRBD1 (5 bases). Germline-derived CDR1 and CDR2 are SGHRS and YFSETQ. V was clipped by 0 bases and J by 4 bases, with 15 bases between them. This CDR3 has 16 amino acids. The CDR3, as DNA: TGCGCCAGCAGCTTGGAATCAGGGTTAAGGGCAGATACGCAGTATTTT. It translates to CASSLESGLRADTQYF.

The chain combines TRBV4-3 with TRBJ1-5, with D possibly matching TRBD1 (6 bases). Germline loops: CDR1 LGHNA, CDR2 YSLEER. V dropped 0 bases and J dropped 2 bases, with 17 bases sitting between them. This CDR3 spans 18 amino acids. In nucleotides, the CDR3 is TGCGCCAGCAGCCAAGAACCGAGGGGGGATGGGGGCAATCAGCCCCAGCATTTT. Its translation is CASSQEPRGDGGNQPQHF.

The chain uses TRBV6-2 or TRBV6-3 and TRBJ2-5, with D possibly TRBD2 on 5 matching bases. The J call may be incorrect, as the DNA end agrees better with TRBJ2-1. Germline V gene data show CDR1 as MNHEY and CDR2 as SVGEGT. The CDR3 contains 13 residues. This chain's CDR3 is CASSLVRLNEQFF. In DNA, the CDR3 is TGTGCCAGCAGTTTAGTCAGACTAAATGAGCAGTTCTTC.

This clonotype was seen a handful of times. The chain joins TRBV12-5 to TRBJ2-1; D is tentatively TRBD1 or TRBD2 (5 bases each). Germline CDR1 and CDR2: LGHNT and FRNRAP. V shed 3 bases and J shed 5 bases, with 11 bases lying between them. CDR3 length equals 14 residues. The CDR3 coding sequence is TGTGCTAGTGGTTTTGGGGGTCACCACAATGAGCAGTTCTTC. It translates to CASGFGGHHNEQFF.

Only a few counts were recorded for this clonotype. The rearrangement joins TRBV2 to TRBJ2-3; 13 bases match TRBD2. The CDR3 is 15 residues long. Germline loops: CDR1 SNHLY, CDR2 FYNNEI. V lost 6 bases and J lost 6; bases outside the gene matches: 6. CDR3 protein: CASRATSGGVDTQYF. CDR3 DNA sequence: TGTGCCAGCAGAGCAACTAGCGGGGGGGTCGATACGCAGTATTTT.

This clonotype was counted between two and nine times. This chain uses TRBV5-1 with TRBJ1-5; possibly TRBD1 for D (6 bases). This CDR3 is built from 13 residues. V was trimmed by 4 bases and J by 6 bases, leaving 11 bases between them. Per the germline V gene, CDR1 is SGHRS and CDR2 is YFSETQ. For the CDR3, the DNA is TGCGCCAGCAGCCCCCAGGGGAGTCAGCCCCAGCATTTT. It codes for CASSPQGSQPQHF.